This T cell receptor beta chain was recovered during a study of beta chain features in type 1 diabetes. General observations from the study: Among all four CD4+ subsets, Type 1 diabetes patients had TCRB CDR3s that were moderately but significantly shorter.

Blood was drawn once from each donor into heparinised tubes. The draws averaged approximately 110 mL. What was sequenced were expressed TCRB transcripts, since all of the isolated RNA had been reverse transcribed. Sequencing used immunoSEQ multiplex PCR; TCRdb keeps in-frame clones, though not all of them. Among about 700,000 clones, 10% to 15% were seen once, and the ten largest hold less than 0.025%. Concerning this clone itself: Its antigen is undetermined.

This TCR was sampled from a young man with type 1 diabetes. Sequencing input: naive CD4+ T cells from blood.

In nucleotides, the CDR3 is TGTGCTCACCGCGGAGGGTTCAATGAGCAGTTCTTC. Amino acid sequence: CAHRGGFNEQFF. V and J are TRBV6-6 and TRBJ2-1, with a weak D call TRBD2 (6 bases). The CDR3 consists of 12 residues. In germline, CDR1 is MNHNY, CDR2 SVGAGI (reference sequence).